One and the same sample provided the 20 T cell receptor beta chains below, sequenced in a study of shared clonotypes between healthy human individuals. As defined, naive CD8 cells were CD45RO-negative and positively selected for CCR7, with terminally differentiated effector memory CD45RA+ cells excluded. Using immunoSEQ multiplex PCR, the repertoire was profiled, and TCRdb retains in-frame clones only, with some absent. The sample includes around 700,000 clones, about 91% of them seen just once. Sequenced material: naive CD8+ T cells sorted from blood. The receptors were sampled from a young man in good health.

Only one count was recorded for this clone. The chain couples TRBV12-5 to TRBJ2-7; D gene ambiguous. Looked up from germline, CDR1 is LGHNT and CDR2 is FRNRAP. V was pared by 8 bases and J by 6 bases, with 17 bases between. This CDR3 region has 13 residues. CDR3 residues: CASRAGQGLEQYF. CDR3 DNA sequence: TGTGCTAGTAGGGCTGGCCAAGGCCTCGAGCAGTACTTC.

This chain connects TRBV4-1 to TRBJ2-5; tentatively, D is TRBD2 (5 bases). The V gene's germline CDR1 is MGHRA and CDR2 YSYEKL. The CDR3 consists of 16 residues. Trimming pared 0 bases from V and 0 bases from J, leaving 11 bases between. The DNA for the CDR3 is TGCGCCAGCAGCCAAGATAACGGGATGTACCAAGAGACCCAGTACTTC. Its translation is CASSQDNGMYQETQYF.

V gene TRBV28 combines with J gene TRBJ2-7, with a possible D match to TRBD2 (5 bases). Germline CDR1 is MDHEN and CDR2 is SYDVKM. Trimming removed 7 bases at V and 1 base at J, with 20 bases between. The CDR3 loop spans 16 amino acids. CDR3 coding DNA: TGTGCCAGCACCTCCCGCCCCGGGAAAAGGTCCTACGAGCAGTACTTC. Protein sequence: CASTSRPGKRSYEQYF.

V usage is TRBV11-2 and J usage is TRBJ2-7; TRBD1 agrees at 10 bases. The CDR3 runs to 15 residues. V lost 5 bases, J lost 4 bases, and 8 bases stayed unmatched. Per germline, CDR1 SGHAT and CDR2 FQNNGV. The CDR3 DNA sequence: TGTGCCAGCAGCCCTGAGGACAGGGGGTGGTACGAGCAGTACTTC. This gives the protein CASSPEDRGWYEQYF.

The genes are TRBV19 and TRBJ2-7; no definite D call. The V end lost 3 bases, the J end lost 1 base, and 7 bases lay between the germline ends. Germline values: CDR1 LNHDA, CDR2 SQIVND (reference sequence). The length of the CDR3 is 13 residues. CDR3 amino acids: CASSIYDSYEQYF. CDR3 DNA sequence: TGTGCCAGTAGTATCTACGATTCCTACGAGCAGTACTTC.

The chain has TRBV7-6 and TRBJ1-4; D unclear. Germline V gives CDR1 SGHVS, CDR2 FNYEAQ. V was shortened by 4 bases and J by 4 bases, with 4 bases between the two germline ends. The CDR3 covers 12 residues. This CDR3 is CASSSLNEKLFF. The CDR3 bases are TGTGCCAGCAGCTCCCTTAATGAAAAACTGTTTTTT.

The V and J genes are TRBV28 and TRBJ1-1; 8 bases fit TRBD1. Trimming took 7 bases from V and 6 from J; bases not matched to a gene: 13. The CDR3 totals 15 residues. Germline loops: CDR1 MDHEN, CDR2 SYDVKM. CDR3 sequence (DNA): TGTGCCAGCACCCTAGACCGGACAGGGCGGTCTGAAGCTTTCTTT. Amino acids: CASTLDRTGRSEAFF. Filled out from reference TRBV28 and TRBJ1-1, the complete variable domain reads DVKVTQSSRYLVKRTGEKVFLECVQDMDHENMFWYRQDPGLGLRLIYFSYDVKMKEKGDIPEGYSVSREKKERFSLILESASTNQTSMYLCASTLDRTGRSEAFFGQGTRLTVV.

This chain links TRBV27 with TRBJ2-3; 7 bases map to TRBD1. The CDR3 has 22 amino acids. The germline V gene encodes CDR1 MNHEY and CDR2 SMNVEV (reference sequence). V lost 0 bases, J lost 0 bases, and 21 bases stayed unmatched. CDR3 DNA sequence: TGTGCCAGCAGTTTATCCCCCACCGACGTTGGACGACAGGGAATAAGCACAGATACGCAGTATTTT. Its protein is CASSLSPTDVGRQGISTDTQYF.

The chain combines TRBV29-1 with TRBJ1-3; tentatively, D is TRBD1 (5 bases). Germline V CDR1 and CDR2: SQVTM, ANQGSEA. Between the trimmed V and J ends, which lost 1 base and 9 bases, there was a span of 10 bases. The CDR3 has 12 residues. The CDR3: CSVEGGGTTIYF. The CDR3 region has the DNA TGCAGCGTTGAAGGGGGCGGCACCACCATATATTTT.

The J gene is TRBJ2-2, the V gene TRBV7-8; maybe TRBD2 (5 bases). Between the trimmed V and J ends, which lost 6 bases and 4 bases, there was a span of 9 bases. This CDR3 is 13 amino acids long. The V gene's germline CDR1 is SGHVS and CDR2 FQNEAQ. The CDR3 here is CASRRVGTGELFF. CDR3 nucleotide sequence: TGTGCCAGCAGGAGGGTGGGCACCGGGGAGCTGTTTTTT.

The chain recombines TRBV29-1 with TRBJ2-1, with TRBD1 as a possible D gene (7 bases). There are 13 residues in the CDR3. The V gene lost 4 bases and the J gene lost 8 bases, with 15 bases spanning the gap. Germline loops: CDR1 SQVTM, CDR2 ANQGSEA. The CDR3 region is CSVGVTGRHEQFF. The CDR3 DNA reads TGCAGCGTTGGAGTGACAGGGAGGCATGAGCAGTTCTTC.

The chain couples TRBV7-3 to TRBJ2-1, with 9 nucleotides matching TRBD2. The CDR3 spans 16 residues. V gave up 4 bases and J gave up 0 bases; unmatched junction bases: 4. CDR1 is SGHTA and CDR2 is FQGTGA in the germline V gene. This chain's CDR3 is CASSSISGSSYNEQFF. The CDR3 DNA is TGTGCCAGCAGCTCGATTAGCGGGAGCTCCTACAATGAGCAGTTCTTC.

The rearrangement joins TRBV11-2 to TRBJ1-2; no clear D. Germline loops: CDR1 SGHAT, CDR2 FQNNGV. The CDR3 length is 15 residues. V shed 5 bases and J shed 5 bases, with 18 bases lying between them. The CDR3: CASSQPQNPGYGYTF. CDR3 sequence (DNA): TGTGCCAGCAGCCAACCTCAGAACCCGGGGTATGGCTACACCTTC. Drawing the rest from reference TRBV11-2 and TRBJ1-2, the complete variable domain is EAGVAQSPRYKIIEKRQSVAFWCNPISGHATLYWYQQILGQGPKLLIQFQNNGVVDDSQLPKDRFSAERLKGVDSTLKIQPAKLEDSAVYLCASSQPQNPGYGYTFGSGTRLTVV.

The V and J genes are TRBV6-6 and TRBJ2-1, with 13 bases lining up with TRBD2. Germline loops: CDR1 MNHNY, CDR2 SVGAGI (reference sequence). The length of the CDR3 is 16 residues. The junction had 8 bases not matched to a gene; V was cut back by 4 bases and J by 8 bases. For the CDR3, the DNA is TGTGCCAGCAGTTCCTTACTAGCGGGAGGGTCTGATGAGCAGTTCTTC. Translation gives CASSSLLAGGSDEQFF.

The J gene is TRBJ2-7, the V gene TRBV6-6; the match to TRBD1 covers 7 bases. After removal of 0 bases from V and 2 bases from J, the junction contained 1 base not matched to a gene. Germline CDR1 reads MNHNY; CDR2 reads SVGAGI (reference sequence). The CDR3 is 14 amino acids. CDR3 coding DNA: TGTGCCAGCAGTTACTCGGGGACAGCCTACGAGCAGTACTTC. It translates to CASSYSGTAYEQYF.

The rearrangement joins TRBV7-9 to TRBJ2-1; TRBD2 matches 15 bases. Trimming took 3 bases from V and 4 from J; bases not matched to a gene: 4. The V gene's germline CDR1 is SEHNR and CDR2 FQNEAQ (reference sequence). There are 17 residues in the CDR3. CDR3 protein: CASSLGTSGRSYNEQFF. CDR3 nucleotides: TGTGCCAGCAGCTTGGGGACTAGCGGGAGGTCTTACAATGAGCAGTTCTTC.

This sequence joins TRBV5-4 and TRBJ2-5, with D unclear. Trimming removed 6 bases from V and 5 bases from J, with 14 bases in between. The CDR3 is 13 amino acids. Per the germline V gene, CDR1 is SGHNT and CDR2 is YYREEE (reference sequence). The CDR3 reads CASNVMGWETQYF. The CDR3 coding sequence is TGTGCCAGCAACGTTATGGGGTGGGAGACCCAGTACTTC. Supplemented by reference TRBV5-4 and TRBJ2-5, the full variable domain reads ETGVTQSPTHLIKTRGQQVTLRCSSQSGHNTVSWYQQALGQGPQFIFQYYREEENGRGNFPPRFSGLQFPNYSSELNVNALELDDSALYLCASNVMGWETQYFGPGTRLLVL.

V gene TRBV7-9 combines with J gene TRBJ1-4; 7 bases line up with TRBD1. CDR3 length: 13 amino acids. From germline, CDR1 is SEHNR and CDR2 FQNEAQ (reference sequence). Trimming took 5 bases from V and 8 from J; bases not matched to a gene: 5. The CDR3 is CASSPRGVEKLFF. CDR3 bases: TGTGCCAGCAGCCCCAGGGGGGTGGAAAAACTGTTTTTT.

Here the CDR3 DNA reads TGTGCCAGTTTGAATTTCGGCGTTGGGACAGATACGCAGTATTTT. It codes for CASLNFGVGTDTQYF. This chain links TRBV13 with TRBJ2-3; D is unclear. This CDR3 is built from 15 residues. CDR1 and CDR2 from the germline V gene are PRHDT and FYEKMQ (reference sequence). V lost 9 bases and J lost 3, with 19 bases in between.

The gene calls are TRBV27 and TRBJ2-7; maybe TRBD2 (6 bases). The CDR3 runs to 15 residues. Germline V gene data show CDR1 as MNHEY and CDR2 as SMNVEV (reference sequence). Trimming stripped 0 bases from V and 6 bases from J, with 15 bases between. In DNA form, the CDR3 reads TGTGCCAGCAGTTTATCGACCGGTCGGGGGATCGAGCAGTACTTC. It translates to CASSLSTGRGIEQYF.